The present T cell receptor (beta chain) was sequenced within a study of cytomegalovirus exposure and HLA in healthy donors. Points from the study as a whole: Subsequent analysis found a tendency for first-cohort TCR clusters to co-occur within the 90 to 150 validation repertoires. Cytomegalovirus association was assigned to about 150 TCR beta chains. In vitro experiments confirmed that three CMV-associated chains were specific for CMV antigens.

A remark on this clone: Antigen: not known.

The donors were members of the roughly 120-subject validation cohort (separate from the 666-subject first cohort). The method was immunoSEQ multiplex PCR; TCRdb's version includes in-frame clones alone and lacks a portion of them. This table holds about 360,000 clones, 80% to 90% found once. Trimming cost V 1 base and J 1 base; bases outside gene matches: 7. Germline assignment: CDR1 SEHNR and CDR2 FQNEAQ (reference sequence). CDR3 length: 17 residues. The rearrangement uses TRBV7-9 and TRBJ2-1, with 7 bases that match TRBD2. This receptor was taken from a woman under 30 in good health and CMV-seronegative. The sequenced sample was PBMCs. CDR3 amino acids: CASSLVGIGRSYNEQFF. CDR3 DNA sequence: TGTGCCAGCAGCTTAGTCGGCATCGGGAGGTCCTACAATGAGCAGTTCTTC.